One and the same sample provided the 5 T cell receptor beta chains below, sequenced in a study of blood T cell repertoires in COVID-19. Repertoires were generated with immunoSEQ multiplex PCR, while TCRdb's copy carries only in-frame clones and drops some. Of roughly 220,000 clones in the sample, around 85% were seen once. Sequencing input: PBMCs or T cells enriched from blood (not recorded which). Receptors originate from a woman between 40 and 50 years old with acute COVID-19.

The CDR3 DNA is TGTGCCAGCACCGAACGGACTAGCGGGAGGGGGATCTACAATGAGCAGTTCTTC. It yields the protein CASTERTSGRGIYNEQFF. This rearrangement joins TRBV13 to TRBJ2-1; 15 bases are shared with TRBD2. Germline values: CDR1 PRHDT, CDR2 FYEKMQ (reference sequence). Germline trimming cut 7 bases from V and 3 bases from J; bases unmatched to any gene: 10. The CDR3 sequence is 18 residues long.

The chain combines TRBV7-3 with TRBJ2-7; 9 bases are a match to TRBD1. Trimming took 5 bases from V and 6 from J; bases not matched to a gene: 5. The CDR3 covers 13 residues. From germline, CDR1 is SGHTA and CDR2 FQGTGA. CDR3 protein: CASSQQTGGEQYF. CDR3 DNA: TGTGCCAGCAGCCAACAGACAGGGGGCGAGCAGTACTTC.

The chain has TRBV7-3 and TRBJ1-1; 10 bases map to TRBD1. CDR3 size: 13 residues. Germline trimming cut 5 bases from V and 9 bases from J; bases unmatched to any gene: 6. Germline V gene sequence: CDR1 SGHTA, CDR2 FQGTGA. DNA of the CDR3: TGTGCCAGCAGCCCCGGGACAGGGGCTCAAGCTTTCTTT. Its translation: CASSPGTGAQAFF.

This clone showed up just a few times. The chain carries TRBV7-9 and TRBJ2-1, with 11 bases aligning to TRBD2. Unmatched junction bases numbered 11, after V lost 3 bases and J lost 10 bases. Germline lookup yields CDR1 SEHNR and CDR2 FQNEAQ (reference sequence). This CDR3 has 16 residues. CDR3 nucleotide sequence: TGTGCCAGCAGCTTGACTAGCGGGAAACGACAGGACGAGCAGTTCTTC. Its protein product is CASSLTSGKRQDEQFF. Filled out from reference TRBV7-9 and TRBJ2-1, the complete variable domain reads DTGVSQNPRHKITKRGQNVTFRCDPISEHNRLYWYRQTLGQGPEFLTYFQNEAQLEKSRLLSDRFSAERPKGSFSTLEIQRTEQGDSAMYLCASSLTSGKRQDEQFFGPGTRLTVL.

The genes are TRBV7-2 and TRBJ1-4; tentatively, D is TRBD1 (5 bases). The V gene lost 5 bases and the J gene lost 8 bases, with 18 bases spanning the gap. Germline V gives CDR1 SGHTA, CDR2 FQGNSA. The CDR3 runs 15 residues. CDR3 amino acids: CASSLWGQGGEKLFF. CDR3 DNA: TGTGCCAGCAGCCTCTGGGGCCAGGGTGGGGAAAAACTGTTTTTT.